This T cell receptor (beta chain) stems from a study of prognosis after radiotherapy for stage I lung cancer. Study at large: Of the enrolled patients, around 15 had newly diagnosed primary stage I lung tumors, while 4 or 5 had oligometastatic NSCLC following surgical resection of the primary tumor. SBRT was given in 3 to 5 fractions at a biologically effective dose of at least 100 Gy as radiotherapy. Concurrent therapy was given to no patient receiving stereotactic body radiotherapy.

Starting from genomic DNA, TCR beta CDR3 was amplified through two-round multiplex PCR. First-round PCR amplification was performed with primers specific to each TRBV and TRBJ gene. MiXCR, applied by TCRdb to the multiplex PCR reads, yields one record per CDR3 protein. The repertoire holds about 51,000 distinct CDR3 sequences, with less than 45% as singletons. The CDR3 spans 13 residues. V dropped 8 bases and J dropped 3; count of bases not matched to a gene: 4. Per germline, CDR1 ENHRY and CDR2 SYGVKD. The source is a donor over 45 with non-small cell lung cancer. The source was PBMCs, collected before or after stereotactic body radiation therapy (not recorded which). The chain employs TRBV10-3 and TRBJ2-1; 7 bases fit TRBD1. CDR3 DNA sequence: TGTGCCATCTCGGACAGGAGCTACAATGAGCAGTTCTTC. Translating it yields CAISDRSYNEQFF.